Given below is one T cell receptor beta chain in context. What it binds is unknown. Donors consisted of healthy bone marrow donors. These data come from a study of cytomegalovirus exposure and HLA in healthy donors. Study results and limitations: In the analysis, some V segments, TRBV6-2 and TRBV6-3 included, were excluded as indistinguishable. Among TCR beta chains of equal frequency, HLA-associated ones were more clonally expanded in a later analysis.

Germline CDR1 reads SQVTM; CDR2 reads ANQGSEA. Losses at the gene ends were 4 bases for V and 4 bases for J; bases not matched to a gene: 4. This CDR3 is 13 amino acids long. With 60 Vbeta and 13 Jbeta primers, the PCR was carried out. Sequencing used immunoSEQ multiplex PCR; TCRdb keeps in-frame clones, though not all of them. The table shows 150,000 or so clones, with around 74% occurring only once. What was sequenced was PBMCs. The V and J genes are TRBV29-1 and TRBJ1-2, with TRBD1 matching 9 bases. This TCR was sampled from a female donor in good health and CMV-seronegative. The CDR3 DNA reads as TGCAGCGTTGGGGACAGGGATCCCTATGGCTACACCTTC. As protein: CSVGDRDPYGYTF.